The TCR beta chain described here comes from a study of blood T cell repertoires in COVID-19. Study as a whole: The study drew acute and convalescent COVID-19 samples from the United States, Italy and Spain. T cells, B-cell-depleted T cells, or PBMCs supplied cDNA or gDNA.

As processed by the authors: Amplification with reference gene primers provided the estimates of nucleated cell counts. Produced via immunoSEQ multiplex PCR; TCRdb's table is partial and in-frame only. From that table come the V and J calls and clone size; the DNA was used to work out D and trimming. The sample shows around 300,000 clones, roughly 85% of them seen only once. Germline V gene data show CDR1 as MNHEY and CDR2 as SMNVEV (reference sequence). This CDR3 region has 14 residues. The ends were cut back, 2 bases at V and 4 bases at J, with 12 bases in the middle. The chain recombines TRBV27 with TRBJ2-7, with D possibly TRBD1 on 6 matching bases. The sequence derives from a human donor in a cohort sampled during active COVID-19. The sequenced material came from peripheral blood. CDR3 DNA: TGTGCCAGCAGTTTAAAGGACAGTTCGTACGAGCAGTACTTC. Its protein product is CASSLKDSSYEQYF.